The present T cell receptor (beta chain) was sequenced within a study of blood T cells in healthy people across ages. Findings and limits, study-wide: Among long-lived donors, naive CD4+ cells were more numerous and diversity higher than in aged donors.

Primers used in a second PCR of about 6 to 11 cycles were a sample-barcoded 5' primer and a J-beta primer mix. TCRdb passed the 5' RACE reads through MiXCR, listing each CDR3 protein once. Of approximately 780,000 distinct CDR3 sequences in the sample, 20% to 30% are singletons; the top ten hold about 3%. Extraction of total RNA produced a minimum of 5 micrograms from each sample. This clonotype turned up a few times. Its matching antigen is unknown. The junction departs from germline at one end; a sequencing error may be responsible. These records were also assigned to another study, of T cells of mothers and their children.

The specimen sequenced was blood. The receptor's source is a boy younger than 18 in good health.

CDR3 region: CASSSISSPLPF. The DNA of the CDR3 is TGTGCCAGCAGTTCGATAAGTTCACCCCTCCCCTTT. The chain couples TRBV6-2 or TRBV6-3 to TRBJ1-6; D gene unclear. There are 12 residues in the CDR3. Germline V gives CDR1 MNHEY, CDR2 SVGEGT.